This TCR beta chain came from a study of T cell responses to AZD1222 COVID-19 vaccine. Study in general: Second-dose groups at about 4 or about 12 weeks were pooled. Findings and limits, study-wide: The donor cohort was predominantly white British with a female majority, and clonal diversity may have been underestimated. Spike-specific TCRs gained breadth and depth after people received two AZD1222 doses. Epitopes outside B.1.351 and B.1.1.7 mutated regions reportedly drew nearly half of spike TCRs.

The method was immunoSEQ multiplex PCR; TCRdb's version includes in-frame clones alone and lacks a portion of them. The repertoire holds some 120,000 clones, approximately 90% seen once, with roughly 7% in the top ten. With regard to this clone: Its antigen is currently unknown.

Sequenced material: peripheral blood, taken on day 0 of AZD1222 vaccination. This receptor was identified in an adult in good health.

CDR3 nucleotide sequence: TGTGCCAGCAGCCAAGAAGAGACCCAGTACTTC. As protein: CASSQEETQYF. The V and J genes are TRBV14 and TRBJ2-5; D unclear. From germline, CDR1 is SGHDN and CDR2 FVKESK. This CDR3 has 11 amino acids. Deletions cut 0 bases from V and 4 bases from J, with 0 bases between.